These 2 T cell receptor beta chains were sequenced from one sample in a study of T-cell reconstitution after alpha-beta-depleted transplantation in children. Unique molecular identifiers were incorporated when the TCRbeta library was constructed. TCRdb called the PCR reads again in MiXCR, with one record for every CDR3 protein. The repertoire holds 200,000 to 300,000 distinct CDR3 sequences, with more than 10% as singletons. This sample comprised PBMCs from the stem cell graft donor, obtained from the stem cell graft. Receptor source: a human donor who donated a stem cell graft to a child with acute lymphoblastic leukemia.

This clonotype has ten or more counts. V is TRBV29-1 and J is TRBJ1-1, with unresolved D. The CDR3 totals 14 residues. V was pared by 4 bases and J by 0 bases, with 12 bases between. Per germline, CDR1 SQVTM and CDR2 ANQGSEA. The CDR3 coding sequence is TGCAGCGTTGTGAAAGGTTCCCTGAACACTGAAGCTTTCTTT. This gives the protein CSVVKGSLNTEAFF.

This clonotype came up many times. This chain uses TRBV18 with TRBJ1-6; TRBD1 agrees at 9 bases. CDR1 KGHSH and CDR2 LQKENI come from the germline V gene. This CDR3 spans 13 amino acids. V gave up 8 bases and J gave up 10 bases; unmatched junction bases: 6. The CDR3 DNA follows: TGTGCCAGCACCGGACAGGGGAGGTCACCCCTCCACTTT. This gives the protein CASTGQGRSPLHF. The full variable domain, in which reference TRBV18 and TRBJ1-6 provide the parts outside the CDR3, is NAGVMQNPRHLVRRRGQEARLRCSPMKGHSHVYWYRQLPEEGLKFMVYLQKENIIDESGMPKERFSAEFPKEGPSILRIQQVVRGDSAAYFCASTGQGRSPLHFGNGTRLTVT.